The clone carrying this TCR beta chain was seen a few times. Germline V gene lookup returns CDR1 WSHSY and CDR2 SAAADI. The V end was cut by 8 bases, the J end by 2 bases, with 12 bases between. The CDR3 is 13 amino acids. The sample belongs to a study of blood T cell repertoires in COVID-19. Study background: The United States, Italy and Spain provided the acute and convalescent COVID-19 samples. Sample material is recorded as cDNA or gDNA derived from T cells, B-cell-depleted T cells, or PBMCs.

Original processing methods: Counts of nucleated cells, estimated from reference gene primer amplification, were obtained. The method was immunoSEQ multiplex PCR; TCRdb's version includes in-frame clones alone and lacks a portion of them. V and J calls and clone size are as listed in that table; D and trimming were resolved from the DNA. The table includes more than 50,000 clones, approximately 90% detected once. Sequenced input: peripheral blood. The receptor was isolated from a human donor in a cohort sampled during active COVID-19. The J gene is TRBJ2-5, the V gene TRBV10-2; the D is unclear. In DNA form, the CDR3 reads TGCGCCAGCGGTACTACGCCACAAGAGACCCAGTACTTC. Translated, it gives CASGTTPQETQYF.